This TCR beta chain was identified in a study of shared clonotypes between healthy human individuals. Whole-study findings and limits: Represented diversity (both genetic and exposure-history) was limited by the small number of donors.

J gave up 6 bases and V 4 bases, and 8 bases lay outside the gene matches. The CDR3 consists of 15 residues. CDR1 and CDR2 from the germline V gene are LNHDA and SQIVND (reference sequence). Positive CCR7 selection of CD45RO-negative cells yielded the naive CD8 cells, and terminally differentiated effector memory CD45RA+ cells were excluded. In the case of this clone: Its antigen is currently unknown.

Some clones are missing from TCRdb's copy, which holds only in-frame ones; the method was immunoSEQ multiplex PCR. The table includes about 2.1 million clones, about 93% detected once. The V and J genes are TRBV19 and TRBJ1-1; 10 positions match TRBD1. Sequences were obtained from naive CD8+ T cells from PBMCs. This clonotype originated in a man aged 18 to 30 in good health. Some clones in this sample may be carry-over from other donors' samples. The DNA of the CDR3 is TGTGCCAGTAGTAAACCAGACAGGGGGCATCCTGAAGCTTTCTTT. Translated, it gives CASSKPDRGHPEAFF.